This T cell receptor beta chain is from a study of PD-1 blockade in classical Hodgkin lymphoma. Study findings and constraints: Differences between repertoires have undefined causes, possibly disease activity or prior therapy. It was among complete responders that baseline diversity resembled that of newly diagnosed patients. Newly diagnosed patients were reported to start with lower TCR diversity than healthy donors.

All trial patients relapsed after autologous stem cell transplantation. Reported best responses ranged across complete response, partial response or progressive disease. About this clone: Its antigen is undetermined.

Assay used: immunoSEQ multiplex PCR; TCRdb lists only in-frame clones, some missing. The table has about 110,000 clones, roughly nine tenths seen once. CDR1 is KGHSH, CDR2 LQKENI, per germline. The CDR3 spans 17 residues. After removal of 3 bases from V and 4 bases from J, the junction contained 9 bases not matched to a gene. The receptor comes from a human donor with classical Hodgkin lymphoma. The sequenced sample was peripheral blood mononuclear cells (PBMCs), obtained before the second cycle of nivolumab. The gene calls are TRBV18 and TRBJ2-1; 10 nucleotides align to TRBD2. The CDR3 loop reads CASSPVLLAGPYNEQFF. As DNA, the CDR3 is TGTGCCAGCTCACCCGTTCTACTAGCGGGACCTTACAATGAGCAGTTCTTC.